This T cell receptor (beta chain) came from a study of regulatory T cells. Trimming removed 8 bases from V and 3 bases from J, with 11 bases in between. Germline CDR1 and CDR2: MDHEN and SYDVKM. The CDR3 totals 13 residues. The primer mix had 52 TRBV and 13 TRBJ primers. Repertoires were generated with immunoSEQ multiplex PCR, while TCRdb's copy carries only in-frame clones and drops some. The sample records about 35,000 clones, roughly 90% being singletons. Whole-study findings and limits: In CD3G-deficient patients, conventional CD4+ T cells were enriched for hydrophobic CDR3 residues at positions 6 and 7.

Remarks on this clone: Its cognate antigen is unknown.

This chain links TRBV28 with TRBJ1-5, with a weak D call TRBD1 (6 bases). This clonotype was obtained from a person in their late teens or twenties with CD3G deficiency. The sample comprised conventional CD4+ T cells sorted from blood. In nucleotides, the CDR3 is TGTGCCAGCGAAAGGGACAACAATCAGCCCCAGCATTTT. This encodes CASERDNNQPQHF.